This T cell receptor (beta chain) was documented in a study of cytomegalovirus exposure and HLA in healthy donors. Vbeta (60) and Jbeta (13) primers were used in the PCR. Sequencing was performed with immunoSEQ multiplex PCR; in TCRdb, only in-frame clones are kept and a portion is missing. The sample carries roughly 71,000 clones, 50% to 80% recorded once. With respect to this clone: Its antigen is currently unknown.

V dropped 8 bases and J dropped 5 bases, with 18 bases sitting between them. The CDR3 runs 13 residues. Germline V gene sequence: CDR1 SQVTM, CDR2 ANQGSEA. Study-wide points: A list of more than 150 TCR beta chains associated with cytomegalovirus was given.

The receptor was derived from a man in his forties or fifties in good health and CMV-seropositive. This chain connects TRBV29-1 to TRBJ1-1; possible D gene TRBD1, 5 bases. The material sequenced was PBMCs. Here the CDR3 reads CSSQARAETEAFF. The CDR3 DNA is TGCAGCTCTCAGGCCAGGGCAGAAACTGAAGCTTTCTTT.